Below, 2 T cell receptor beta chains from the same sample are listed, as sequenced in a study of blood T cell repertoires in COVID-19. Clones were sequenced by immunoSEQ multiplex PCR, and TCRdb holds only the in-frame ones, with some missing. The table lists roughly 180,000 clones, about three quarters of them singletons. The source material was peripheral blood. Receptors originate from a woman aged 45-59 years with active or convalescent COVID-19.

V is TRBV5-1 and J is TRBJ2-5; a weak D match, TRBD2 (5 bases). The CDR3 contains 16 residues. CDR1 SGHRS and CDR2 YFSETQ come from the germline V gene. With 0 bases removed from V and 0 bases from J, the gap between germline ends came to 12 bases. CDR3 DNA sequence: TGCGCCAGCAGCTTGGCCCTAGCAGTGTACCAAGAGACCCAGTACTTC. This sequence encodes CASSLALAVYQETQYF.

V usage is TRBV10-3 and J usage is TRBJ1-1, with 8 bases aligning to TRBD1. This CDR3 has 17 residues. The V gene's germline CDR1 is ENHRY and CDR2 SYGVKD. The V gene end was trimmed by 0 bases and the J gene end by 4 bases; junction bases not matched to a gene: 10. The CDR3 is CAISESNRGSPGTEAFF. Written as DNA, the CDR3 is TGTGCCATCAGTGAGTCCAACAGGGGGTCCCCGGGCACTGAAGCTTTCTTT.